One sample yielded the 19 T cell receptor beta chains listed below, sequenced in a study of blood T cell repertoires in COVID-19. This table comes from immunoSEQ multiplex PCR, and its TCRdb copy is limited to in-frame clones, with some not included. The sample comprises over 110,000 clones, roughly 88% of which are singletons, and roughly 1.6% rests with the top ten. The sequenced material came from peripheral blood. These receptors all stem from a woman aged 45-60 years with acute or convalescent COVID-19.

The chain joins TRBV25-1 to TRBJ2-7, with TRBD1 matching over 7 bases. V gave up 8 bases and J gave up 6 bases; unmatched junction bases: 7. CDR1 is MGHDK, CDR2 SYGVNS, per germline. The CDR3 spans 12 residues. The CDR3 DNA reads TGTGCCAGCGGGACAGTCTTTTCCGAGCAGTACTTC. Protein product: CASGTVFSEQYF.

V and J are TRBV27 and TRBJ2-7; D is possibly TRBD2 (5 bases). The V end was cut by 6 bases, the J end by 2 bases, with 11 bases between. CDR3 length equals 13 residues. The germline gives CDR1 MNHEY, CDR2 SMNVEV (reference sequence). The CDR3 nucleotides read TGTGCCAGCAGCCCAGGAGGAGCCTACGAGCAGTACTTC. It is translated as CASSPGGAYEQYF.

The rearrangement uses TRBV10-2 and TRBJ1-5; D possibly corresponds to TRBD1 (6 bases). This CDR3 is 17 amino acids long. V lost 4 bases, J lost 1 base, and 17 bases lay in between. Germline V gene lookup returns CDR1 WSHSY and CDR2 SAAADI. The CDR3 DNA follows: TGCGCCAGCAGTGGTTGGACAGTTATGAAGAGCAATCAGCCCCAGCATTTT. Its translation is CASSGWTVMKSNQPQHF.

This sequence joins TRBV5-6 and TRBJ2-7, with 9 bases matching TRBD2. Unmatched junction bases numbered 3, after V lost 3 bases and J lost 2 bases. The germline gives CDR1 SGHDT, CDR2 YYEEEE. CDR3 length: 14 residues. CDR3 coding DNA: TGTGCCAGCAGCTCCCTAGCGGGAACCTACGAGCAGTACTTC. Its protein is CASSSLAGTYEQYF.

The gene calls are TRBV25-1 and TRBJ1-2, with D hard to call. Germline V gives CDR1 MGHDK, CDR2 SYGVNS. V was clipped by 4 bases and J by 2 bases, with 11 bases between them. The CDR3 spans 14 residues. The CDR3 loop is CASSAYSVNYGYTF. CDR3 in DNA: TGTGCCAGCAGTGCGTACTCCGTGAACTATGGCTACACCTTC.

Here the CDR3 reads CATSDGGSQPQHF. Written as DNA, the CDR3 is TGTGCCACCAGTGATGGAGGTTCTCAGCCCCAGCATTTT. The rearrangement uses TRBV24-1 and TRBJ1-5; D gene uncertain. Germline assignment: CDR1 KGHDR and CDR2 SFDVKD. Trimming removed 3 bases from V and 6 bases from J, with 8 bases in between. The CDR3 runs to 13 residues.

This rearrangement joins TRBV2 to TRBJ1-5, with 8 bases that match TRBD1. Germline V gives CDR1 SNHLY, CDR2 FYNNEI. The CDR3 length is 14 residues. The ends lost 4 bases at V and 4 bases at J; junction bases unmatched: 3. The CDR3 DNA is TGTGCCAGCAGTGGGGACAGGAGAAATCAGCCCCAGCATTTT. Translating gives CASSGDRRNQPQHF.

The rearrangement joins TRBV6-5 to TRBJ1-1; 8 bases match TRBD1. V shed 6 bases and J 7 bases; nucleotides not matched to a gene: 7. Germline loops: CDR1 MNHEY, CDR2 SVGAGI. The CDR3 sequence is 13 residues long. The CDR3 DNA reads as TGTGCCAGCAGCCAGGGGGCGAATCTTGAAGCTTTCTTT. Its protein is CASSQGANLEAFF.

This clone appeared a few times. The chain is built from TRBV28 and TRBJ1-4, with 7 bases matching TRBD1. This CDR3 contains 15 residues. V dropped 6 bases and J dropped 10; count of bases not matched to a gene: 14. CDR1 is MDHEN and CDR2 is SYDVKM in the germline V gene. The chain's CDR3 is CASSPADRSGGKLFF. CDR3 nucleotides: TGTGCCAGCAGCCCAGCGGACAGGTCGGGCGGAAAACTGTTTTTT.

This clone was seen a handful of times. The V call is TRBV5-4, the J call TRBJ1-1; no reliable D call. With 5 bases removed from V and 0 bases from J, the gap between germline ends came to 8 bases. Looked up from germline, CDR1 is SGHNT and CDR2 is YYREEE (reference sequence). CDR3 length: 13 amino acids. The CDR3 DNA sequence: TGTGCCAGCAGGGCGGGGATGAACACTGAAGCTTTCTTT. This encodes CASRAGMNTEAFF.

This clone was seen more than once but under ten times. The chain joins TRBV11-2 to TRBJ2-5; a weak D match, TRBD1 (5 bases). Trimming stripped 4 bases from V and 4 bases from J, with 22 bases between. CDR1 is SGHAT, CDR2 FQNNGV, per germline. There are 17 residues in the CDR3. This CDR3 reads CASSSIRGRVDRETQYF. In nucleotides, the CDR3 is TGTGCCAGCAGCTCAATACGCGGCAGGGTGGATCGAGAGACCCAGTACTTC.

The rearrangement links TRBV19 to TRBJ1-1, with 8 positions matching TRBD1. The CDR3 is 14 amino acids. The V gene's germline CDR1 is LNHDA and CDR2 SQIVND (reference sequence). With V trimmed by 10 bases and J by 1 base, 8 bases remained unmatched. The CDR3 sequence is CATGRGLENTEAFF. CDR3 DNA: TGTGCCACCGGCAGGGGGCTCGAGAACACTGAAGCTTTCTTT.

The CDR3 DNA follows: TGTGCCATCAGGACGGGAGTGGGGGGGGTGGCTGAAGCTTTCTTT. Translating it yields CAIRTGVGGVAEAFF. The chain links TRBV10-3 to TRBJ1-1, with TRBD1 as a possible D gene (5 bases). Between the trimmed V and J ends, which lost 6 bases and 6 bases, there was a span of 20 bases. The CDR3 contains 15 residues. Germline lookup yields CDR1 ENHRY and CDR2 SYGVKD.

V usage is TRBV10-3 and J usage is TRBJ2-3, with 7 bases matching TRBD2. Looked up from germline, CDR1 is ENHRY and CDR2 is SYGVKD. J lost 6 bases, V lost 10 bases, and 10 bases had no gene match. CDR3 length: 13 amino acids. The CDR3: CATQRDAMDTQYF. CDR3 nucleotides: TGTGCCACTCAGCGGGACGCAATGGATACGCAGTATTTT.

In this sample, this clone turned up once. The CDR3 DNA reads as TGTGCCAGCAGCCGGGACAGGGGTAAAAATTACAATGAGCAGTTCTTC. Its protein is CASSRDRGKNYNEQFF. This rearrangement joins TRBV5-4 to TRBJ2-1, with 10 bases matching TRBD1. Germline CDR1 is SGHNT and CDR2 is YYREEE (reference sequence). The CDR3 covers 16 residues. Trimming at V came to 4 bases and at J to 4 bases, leaving 8 bases not matched to a gene.

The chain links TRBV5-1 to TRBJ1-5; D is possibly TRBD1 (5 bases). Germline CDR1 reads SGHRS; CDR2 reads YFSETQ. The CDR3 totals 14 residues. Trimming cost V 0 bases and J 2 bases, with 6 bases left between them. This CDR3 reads CASSLEGGNQPQHF. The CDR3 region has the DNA TGCGCCAGCAGCTTGGAAGGGGGCAATCAGCCCCAGCATTTT. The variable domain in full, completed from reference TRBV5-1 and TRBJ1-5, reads KAGVTQTPRYLIKTRGQQVTLSCSPISGHRSVSWYQQTPGQGLQFLFEYFSETQRNKGNFPGRFSGRQFSNSRSEMNVSTLELGDSALYLCASSLEGGNQPQHFGDGTRLSIL.

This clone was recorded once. CDR3 nucleotides: TGTGCCAGCAGCTTAGGTGTTGGAGGAGCTAACTATGGCTACACCTTC. Its translation is CASSLGVGGANYGYTF. This chain connects TRBV7-6 to TRBJ1-2; D is undetermined. This CDR3 is 16 amino acids long. Germline CDR1 reads SGHVS; CDR2 reads FNYEAQ. The V and J ends lost 1 base and 0 bases respectively, with 12 bases between them.

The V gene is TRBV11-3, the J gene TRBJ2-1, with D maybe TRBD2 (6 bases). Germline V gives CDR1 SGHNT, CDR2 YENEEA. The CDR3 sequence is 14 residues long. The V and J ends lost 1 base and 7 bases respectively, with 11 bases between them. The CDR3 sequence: CASSLVGRGNEQFF. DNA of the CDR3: TGTGCCAGCAGCTTAGTCGGGAGAGGGAATGAGCAGTTCTTC.

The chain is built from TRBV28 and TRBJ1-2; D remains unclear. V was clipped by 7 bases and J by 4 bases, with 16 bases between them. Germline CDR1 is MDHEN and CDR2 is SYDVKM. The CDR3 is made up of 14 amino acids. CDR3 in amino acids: CASTNIRFTYGYTF. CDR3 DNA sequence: TGTGCCAGCACAAATATCAGGTTTACCTATGGCTACACCTTC.